This T cell receptor (beta chain) stems from a study of PD-L1 blockade in urothelial cancer (dated by TCRdb to the late 2010s). About the investigation overall: Every patient began therapy in about 2014 and was given atezolizumab 1,200 mg intravenously every 3 weeks. An ECOG performance status of 0 or 1 was recorded for the patients, and 0 to 3 prior chemotherapy regimens had been received by the patients. About 85% of the 29 patients were males with bladder-origin urothelial cancer, and 18 of 29 reported a prior smoking history. In the same patients, whole exome sequencing and RNA sequencing of pretreatment tumors were performed in addition to TCR sequencing. Durable clinical benefit was defined as a progression-free survival longer than 6 months, and TCR features were additionally tested against progression-free survival and overall survival. Durable clinical benefit was achieved by nine patients and was not achieved by 20 patients. Pretreatment tumor samples, along with matched peripheral blood collected serially before and after atezolizumab treatment, underwent TCR sequencing. An exploratory multi-omic analysis was conducted of the somatic, immune and clinical correlates of response to PD-L1 blockade with atezolizumab in urothelial cancer. A median of roughly 140,000 T cells and 85,000 or so unique TCRs was obtained from blood samples, and a median clonality of roughly 0.08 was observed. Blood samples were analyzed 3 weeks after the start of treatment (second dose) and 6 weeks after the start of treatment. Pretreatment blood TCR-seq was available for under 35 patients, at least one posttreatment blood collection was obtained for 25 or so patients, and tumor TCR-seq was available for 25 or so patients.

To note about this clone: Its antigen is still unknown. Base qualities were left out, and no much larger clone turns up one base away.

The time point label of this sample denotes: pretreatment peripheral blood. The cohort comprised approximately 30 patients with locally advanced or metastatic urothelial carcinoma treated at Memorial Sloan Kettering on a trial protocol. Peripheral blood mononuclear cells were collected pretreatment and during treatment, with between 1 and 8 total time points obtained per patient. The Qiagen DNeasy Blood extraction kit was used to purify genomic DNA from total PBMCs and tumor samples. Collected pretreatment and during treatment, PBMCs were isolated and stored as previously described. Synthetic TCR analog templates were spiked into each PCR so that absolute template abundance could be estimated from read counts. TCRbeta CDR3 regions were amplified from genomic DNA with bias-controlled V and J gene primers using the immunoSEQ assay. Rearranged TCRbeta segments were sequenced at approximately 20X coverage. On the study's bioinformatics: Clustering was used to correct sequencing errors, and CDR3s were annotated against IMGT to assign V, D and J genes. Downstream analyses used only productive TCRbeta rearrangements, leaving out any out-of-frame or stop-codon sequences. Clonality was calculated as one minus the Shannon entropy normalized by the log of the number of unique productive sequences. Fisher's exact test with Benjamini-Hochberg correction, using a cutoff of adjusted p below 0.01, was how clones that differed between time points or between blood and tumor were identified. TCRdb re-hosts the immuneACCESS table, in-frame sequences only. Its copies lack some clones; in the studies checked, an unresolved V gene accounts for under half of them, and the cause for the rest is not known. The V and J calls and clone size come from that table; D and trimming were worked out from the DNA. In this sample the table shows about 72,000 clones, 90% of which occur a single time. The ten largest clonotypes hold over 4% of the sample.

The CDR3 has 15 amino acids, counting the end cysteine and phenylalanine. Here the CDR3 DNA is all that survives: 45 bases in frame from base 1. CDR1 is given as MNHNY and CDR2 as SVGAGI, both from the germline V gene (reference sequence). V is pruned by 5 bases and J by 2 bases, leaving 8 bases of the junction without a gene match. General findings and caveats noted by the study authors: Improved progression-free and overall survival was found to be associated with pretreatment peripheral blood TCR clonality below the median. Greater expansion of tumor-associated TCR clones in peripheral blood 3 weeks after the start of treatment was observed in patients with durable benefit (n ≈ 22, p = 0.022). Because the sample size was small (n of about 30) and many exploratory analyses were performed, the results are intended to be hypothesis-generating.

The clonotype comes from a man between 65 and 85 years old with urothelial cancer. The sample here was PBMCs, taken around atezolizumab (anti-PD-L1) treatment. This chain is built from TRBV6-6 and TRBJ2-7; 8 nucleotides in the junction match TRBD2. In nucleotide form, the sequence is TGTGCCAGCAGTGCACAAAGCGGGGGAACCTACGAGCAGTACTTC. The translation is CASSAQSGGTYEQYF.